This TCR beta chain originates from a study of T cells in Graves' hyperthyroidism and ophthalmopathy (dated by TCRdb to about 2019). Background for the entire study: Peripheral blood was sampled at the time of initial diagnosis, prior to any treatment. The 100 or so discovery patients were divided at random into training and test sets in a 7:3 ratio. According to the paper, TCR Vbeta CDR3 sequencing was carried out on roughly 130 peripheral blood samples, which came from fewer than 50 ophthalmopathy, approximately 78 hyperthyroidism and around 17 progressor patients. A discovery cohort of about 100 patients, roughly 45 with Graves' ophthalmopathy and 55 to 60 with stable Graves' hyperthyroidism, was used to find distinguishing TCR V-J signatures. In six Graves' hyperthyroidism patients, the study also compared T-cell repertoires from thyroid tissue with T-cell repertoires from blood. After sampling, hyperthyroidism patients received methimazole starting at 30 mg daily, and ophthalmopathy patients received high-dose intravenous methylprednisolone. An independent validation cohort of under 20 hyperthyroidism patients and more than 15 patients who later progressed to ophthalmopathy tested prospective prediction of ophthalmopathy.

This clonotype was counted many times. What antigen it recognizes has not been identified. Base quality data are lacking; no much larger clone is found one base away. The CDR3, from cysteine to phenylalanine, totals 14 residues. Only the CDR3 portion is preserved as DNA: 42 bases, with reading frame beginning at the first base. CDR1 and CDR2 are drawn from the germline V gene (reference sequence): MNHEY, SMNVEV. Trimming removed 5 bases from V and 1 base from J, leaving 11 bases between the germline ends. Ophthalmopathy patients had moderately to severely active disease, with a Clinical Activity Score of 3 or more, a NOSPECS grade of 4 or more, and a disease duration of less than 3 months. The study excluded patients with uncontrolled infections, other autoimmune diseases, pregnancy or lactation. Diagnoses were established on the basis of clinical symptoms, serum thyroxine and TRAb, thyroid ultrasound, and orbital computed tomography. Ficoll-Paque density gradient centrifugation was used to isolate PBMCs from around 10 ml of fresh peripheral blood. Trizol reagent was used to extract total RNA, and RNA quality was then checked on an Agilent 2100 Bioanalyzer.

Amplification of TCR beta CDR3 regions was carried out from RNA transcripts. The first round of RT-PCR for the TCR CDR3 was performed with the HTBI primer set and the Qiagen OneStep RT-PCR kit. Libraries were constructed in a second round of multiplex PCR, after which size selection and purification were carried out. The libraries were sequenced on an Illumina HiSeq2000 using paired-end 100 bp reads. In the source study's methods: SOAPnuke was used to process the raw data, with reads discarded if the reads contained adapters or uncalled bases, had a mean Phred below 15, or lacked an exact constant-primer or identifier match. High-quality paired reads were merged with COPE v1.2.5, and unique nucleotide sequences were defined as clonotypes. MiTCR v1.1 was used to align clonotypes to the IMGT TRBV, TRBD and TRBJ reference segments. Analysis was restricted to V-J combinations with a frequency above 0.0001, which covered about 99% of repertoires. The TCS score was defined as F50 (clonal expansion) divided by E x V (chaos), with BLOSUM62-based TCRdist calculated between CDR3 peptides within each V-J. Welch's t-statistics and random forest reduced fewer than 550 V-J features to 13, which were used in a naive Bayes classifier (R e1071). TCRdb trimmed public reads at Q25 via fastp, called clones via MiXCR and kept in-frame beta chains. CDR3 protein sequences are deduplicated, and each keeps its most common genes and DNA. The V and J calls here are based on TCRdb, not the publication. Present in this sample are around 300,000 distinct CDR3 sequences, roughly 13% of which were seen just once. The top ten clones comprise approximately 35% of the sample.

General conclusions and limits of the study: Sample size was not statistically predetermined, and blinding of investigators to group allocation was not performed. In cross-validation, a model built on a 13 V-J signature told ophthalmopathy apart from stable hyperthyroidism with roughly 87% sensitivity and roughly 82% specificity, and in testing the same model reached 80%/75%. In validation, progression to ophthalmopathy was predicted by the model with approximately 67% sensitivity and 72.22% specificity, a median of approximately 6.5 months before onset. Blood samples also contained most of the expanded thyroid clonotypes (frequency above 0.001), which suggests that blood repertoires may reflect thyroid immune responses.

The chain couples TRBV27 to TRBJ1-1; TRBD1 is perhaps the D gene, given 6 matching bases. The material sequenced was blood. The TCR comes from a woman aged 40 to 50 with Graves' ophthalmopathy. The CDR3 region: CASSQGHRNTEAFF. The base sequence is TGTGCCAGCAGTCAGGGACACCGGAACACTGAAGCTTTCTTT.